A single TCR beta chain is shown here with its context. Its binding antigen is unknown. Per-base qualities were not stored, and no clone one base away is much larger. These data belong to a study of radiotherapy plus CTLA-4 blockade in lung cancer (dated by TCRdb to about 2018). A note on the overall study: Among enrolled patients, approximately 17% had an objective response and roughly 30% reached disease control. What the research found in general, with its limitations: After treatment with radiotherapy and ipilimumab, TCR clones that came from tumors expanded in the peripheral blood. Increased serum interferon-beta after radiation, together with early dynamic changes in blood T cell clones, were reported to be the strongest predictors of response.

In this study, focal radiation therapy paired with CTLA-4 blockade (ipilimumab) was tested in patients who had chemo-refractory metastatic non-small-cell lung cancer. The CDR3 starts with the cysteine, ends with the phenylalanine, and has 12 residues. Only the CDR3 DNA stays, 36 bases, in frame from base 1. CDR1 and CDR2 were assigned from the germline V gene as MNHNS and SASEGT. Trimming at the junction amounts to 6 bases on V and 7 bases on J, and the germline ends lie 10 bases apart. Libraries were prepared through the immunoSEQ multiplex PCR assay. Entries here come from immuneACCESS through TCRdb and include only in-frame sequences with V and J called. Some clones fail to appear in such tables; in the studies checked, an unresolved V gene covers under half of the shortfall, and the cause of the remainder is unknown. The sample has approximately 47,000 clones on record, roughly 63% of them singletons. 18% of the sample lies in the top ten.

The chain is made from TRBV6-1 and TRBJ2-1, with a weak D call of TRBD1 (5 bases match). The sequence was collected from a human donor with non-small cell lung cancer who had a partial response to radiotherapy plus ipilimumab. This material consisted of peripheral blood, taken from a patient treated with radiotherapy plus ipilimumab. The sequenced DNA: TGTGCCAGCAGGAACAGGTTTAATGAGCAGTTCTTC. This gives the protein CASRNRFNEQFF.